This T cell receptor (beta chain) emerged from a study of T-cell reconstitution after alpha-beta-depleted transplantation in children. This clonotype was seen a few times. Unique molecular identifiers were used to barcode this TCRbeta library. TCRdb called the PCR reads again in MiXCR, with one record for every CDR3 protein. In the table there are some 290,000 distinct CDR3 sequences, 9.9% of which are singletons. The sequence came from a human donor who donated a stem cell graft to a child with SCID. The material was PBMCs from the stem cell graft donor, obtained from the stem cell graft.

The CDR3 nucleotides read TGTGCCAGCAGTACCACAGGGGACACCGGGGAGCTGTTTTTT. Its translation: CASSTTGDTGELFF. The genes are TRBV12-3 or TRBV12-4 and TRBJ2-2; 7 bases match TRBD1. Trimming removed 5 bases from V and 3 bases from J; junction bases left unmatched: 3. The CDR3 is made up of 14 amino acids.